This entry lists 21 T cell receptor beta chains sequenced from one sample in a study of radiotherapy plus CTLA-4 blockade in lung cancer. Sequencing was performed with immunoSEQ multiplex PCR; in TCRdb, only in-frame clones are kept and a portion is missing. The sample has approximately 38,000 clones; 65% to 90% are singletons. The specimen comprised peripheral blood, sampled from a patient treated with radiotherapy plus ipilimumab. Source of these receptors: a human donor with non-small cell lung cancer whose response to radiotherapy plus ipilimumab could not be evaluated.

In DNA, the CDR3 is TGTGCCAGCAGCTCCGCGGGGACAGTTGCCGGGGAGCTGTTTTTT. It yields the protein CASSSAGTVAGELFF. The rearrangement joins TRBV7-2 to TRBJ2-2, with D possibly being TRBD1 (7 bases). The V end was cut by 4 bases, the J end by 6 bases, with 15 bases between. This CDR3 has 15 amino acids. CDR1 is SGHTA, CDR2 FQGNSA, per germline.

The chain employs TRBV19 and TRBJ1-4, with 7 bases matching TRBD1. CDR1 is LNHDA and CDR2 is SQIVND in the germline V gene (reference sequence). The trim removed 3 bases at V and 12 bases at J, leaving 7 bases unmatched. The CDR3 has 13 amino acids. The CDR3 here is CASSIWTGRQLFF. CDR3 coding DNA: TGTGCCAGTAGTATTTGGACAGGTCGGCAACTGTTTTTT.

The chain uses TRBV28 and TRBJ2-1, with TRBD2 matching over 8 bases. Trimming at V came to 6 bases and at J to 9 bases, leaving 13 bases not matched to a gene. CDR1 MDHEN and CDR2 SYDVKM come from the germline V gene. The length of the CDR3 is 15 residues. DNA of the CDR3: TGTGCCAGCAGCAAACCGGGACCGGGAGGGGGTGAGCAGTTCTTC. Translated: CASSKPGPGGGEQFF.

The chain uses TRBV7-9 and TRBJ1-6, with D uncertain. Germline lookup yields CDR1 SEHNR and CDR2 FQNEAQ (reference sequence). The V end lost 6 bases, the J end lost 5 bases, and 11 bases lay between the germline ends. This CDR3 spans 14 amino acids. This CDR3 is CASSQSTDNSPLHF. In DNA, the CDR3 is TGTGCCAGCAGTCAAAGCACAGATAATTCACCCCTCCACTTT.

In DNA form, the CDR3 reads TGTGCCAGCAGCCCATCAGCGGGAGAGGGCCACAATGAGCAGTTCTTC. Translating it yields CASSPSAGEGHNEQFF. The V gene is TRBV7-2, the J gene TRBJ2-1, with 8 bases matching TRBD2. CDR1 SGHTA and CDR2 FQGNSA come from the germline V gene. The CDR3 contains 16 residues. The V and J ends lost 5 bases and 5 bases, in that order; junction bases with no gene match: 11.

This sequence joins TRBV10-3 and TRBJ2-3; 9 bases map to TRBD2. CDR3 length: 15 amino acids. CDR1 and CDR2 from the germline V gene are ENHRY and SYGVKD. J was trimmed by 1 base and V by 5 bases; bases with no gene match: 4. CDR3 sequence reads: CAISSPSGGTDTQYF. As DNA, the CDR3 is TGTGCCATCAGTTCCCCTAGCGGGGGCACAGATACGCAGTATTTT.

V usage is TRBV7-9 and J usage is TRBJ1-1; possibly TRBD1 for D (5 bases). Trimming took off 2 bases at V and 3 bases at J, with 13 bases between the two ends. The CDR3 sequence is 15 residues long. Per germline, CDR1 SEHNR and CDR2 FQNEAQ (reference sequence). The CDR3 sequence: CASSLRSKGDTEAFF. The CDR3 nucleotides read TGTGCCAGCAGCTTACGGAGCAAAGGGGACACTGAAGCTTTCTTT.

This chain joins TRBV11-2 and TRBJ2-7, with D possibly matching TRBD1 (5 bases). Between the trimmed V and J ends, which lost 5 bases and 3 bases, there was a span of 23 bases. From germline, CDR1 is SGHAT and CDR2 FQNNGV. The CDR3 extends over 17 amino acids. The CDR3 loop is CASSLVGGAGAFYEQYF. The DNA for the CDR3 is TGTGCCAGCAGCCTAGTTGGTGGGGCAGGTGCATTCTACGAGCAGTACTTC. Full variable domain (outside the CDR3, taken from reference TRBV11-2 and TRBJ2-7): EAGVAQSPRYKIIEKRQSVAFWCNPISGHATLYWYQQILGQGPKLLIQFQNNGVVDDSQLPKDRFSAERLKGVDSTLKIQPAKLEDSAVYLCASSLVGGAGAFYEQYFGPGTRLTVT.

V usage is TRBV27 and J usage is TRBJ1-5; D is perhaps TRBD1 (6 bases). This CDR3 has 15 amino acids. V lost 5 bases, J lost 3 bases, and 14 bases lay in between. Germline values: CDR1 MNHEY, CDR2 SMNVEV (reference sequence). DNA of the CDR3: TGTGCCAGCAGTCCCCTACAGGGCTACAATCAGCCCCAGCATTTT. Translating it yields CASSPLQGYNQPQHF.

V is TRBV5-1 and J is TRBJ2-1; 13 nucleotides match TRBD2. The CDR3 has 16 residues. CDR1 SGHRS and CDR2 YFSETQ come from the germline V gene. The junction had 10 bases not matched to a gene; V was cut back by 4 bases and J by 9 bases. The CDR3 DNA follows: TGCGCCAGCAGCCCTACTAGCGGGGGGGCGGTTGCTGAGCAGTTCTTC. Translated: CASSPTSGGAVAEQFF. Variable domain in full (rest from reference TRBV5-1 and TRBJ2-1): KAGVTQTPRYLIKTRGQQVTLSCSPISGHRSVSWYQQTPGQGLQFLFEYFSETQRNKGNFPGRFSGRQFSNSRSEMNVSTLELGDSALYLCASSPTSGGAVAEQFFGPGTRLTVL.

The chain has TRBV11-2 and TRBJ2-3; D may be TRBD1 (5 bases). V lost 2 bases to trimming and J lost 0 bases, with 12 bases between them. The CDR3 has 16 residues. Germline CDR1 SGHAT, CDR2 FQNNGV. For the CDR3, the DNA is TGTGCCAGCAGCTTACAGGGTTTTACTAGCACAGATACGCAGTATTTT. Translating it yields CASSLQGFTSTDTQYF.

The J gene is TRBJ2-1, the V gene TRBV4-3; TRBD2 is a possible D gene (7 bases). CDR1 is LGHNA, CDR2 YSLEER, per germline. This CDR3 is built from 16 residues. The V gene lost 0 bases and the J gene lost 6 bases, with 15 bases spanning the gap. CDR3 nucleotides: TGCGCCAGCAGCCAAGAGACTCCCGGGGGGCTCAATGAGCAGTTCTTC. Its protein product is CASSQETPGGLNEQFF.

V is TRBV28 and J is TRBJ2-7; 11 bases fit TRBD1. Losses at the gene ends were 4 bases for V and 4 bases for J; bases not matched to a gene: 6. The germline gives CDR1 MDHEN, CDR2 SYDVKM. There are 15 residues in the CDR3. CDR3 protein: CASSSTGQGDYEQYF. The CDR3 bases are TGTGCCAGCAGTTCGACGGGACAGGGGGATTACGAGCAGTACTTC. Variable domain in full (rest from reference TRBV28 and TRBJ2-7): DVKVTQSSRYLVKRTGEKVFLECVQDMDHENMFWYRQDPGLGLRLIYFSYDVKMKEKGDIPEGYSVSREKKERFSLILESASTNQTSMYLCASSSTGQGDYEQYFGPGTRLTVT.

This sequence joins TRBV28 and TRBJ1-5; D may be TRBD1 (6 bases). The V and J ends lost 5 bases and 7 bases respectively, with 18 bases between them. Germline-derived CDR1 and CDR2 are MDHEN and SYDVKM. This CDR3 spans 15 amino acids. The CDR3, as DNA: TGTGCCAGCAGTCCCGCGGAATCGGGGGGCCAGCCCCAGCATTTT. Amino acids: CASSPAESGGQPQHF.

The J gene is TRBJ2-7, the V gene TRBV29-1, with a tentative D call TRBD1 (6 bases). This CDR3 comprises 13 residues. Germline-derived CDR1 and CDR2 are SQVTM and ANQGSEA. Trimming removed 1 base from V and 5 bases from J, with 12 bases in between. CDR3: CSVEGARGNEQYF. DNA for the CDR3: TGCAGCGTTGAAGGGGCCAGGGGCAACGAGCAGTACTTC.

This chain links TRBV28 with TRBJ1-5; D gene unclear. V shed 7 bases and J shed 0 bases, with 10 bases lying between them. CDR1 is MDHEN, CDR2 SYDVKM, per germline. The length of the CDR3 is 14 residues. CDR3 bases: TGTGCCAGCACGGGTCCGTATAGCAATCAGCCCCAGCATTTT. Protein: CASTGPYSNQPQHF.

The V and J genes are TRBV28 and TRBJ2-7; D is perhaps TRBD2 (7 bases). V dropped 3 bases and J dropped 0 bases, with 21 bases sitting between them. This CDR3 comprises 18 residues. The germline CDR1 and CDR2 sequences are MDHEN and SYDVKM. The DNA for the CDR3 is TGTGCCAGCAGTTTTAGTTTCGGAGGCGGGGGCAACTCCTACGAGCAGTACTTC. Protein sequence: CASSFSFGGGGNSYEQYF. Together with reference TRBV28 and TRBJ2-7, the CDR3 gives the full variable domain: DVKVTQSSRYLVKRTGEKVFLECVQDMDHENMFWYRQDPGLGLRLIYFSYDVKMKEKGDIPEGYSVSREKKERFSLILESASTNQTSMYLCASSFSFGGGGNSYEQYFGPGTRLTVT.

The chain joins TRBV7-2 to TRBJ2-5, with 8 bases identical to TRBD2. V shed 5 bases, J shed 5 bases, and the junction held 4 bases outside the gene matches. CDR3 length equals 13 residues. Germline CDR1 reads SGHTA; CDR2 reads FQGNSA. The CDR3 DNA reads TGTGCCAGCAGCCGGGGGGGTGGGGAGACCCAGTACTTC. Encoded protein: CASSRGGGETQYF.

This rearrangement joins TRBV6-4 to TRBJ1-2; tentative D call: TRBD1 (6 bases). CDR1 MRHNA and CDR2 SNTAGT come from the germline V gene. This CDR3 contains 12 residues. V was cut by 9 bases and J by 4 bases, with 12 bases left in between. The CDR3 is CARGAGLYGYTF. The DNA for the CDR3 is TGTGCCAGGGGGGCAGGGCTCTATGGCTACACCTTC.

This rearrangement joins TRBV5-4 to TRBJ1-1; 8 bases are a match to TRBD1. V was clipped by 6 bases and J by 1 base; unmatched bases: 8. Germline lookup yields CDR1 SGHNT and CDR2 YYREEE (reference sequence). This CDR3 has 15 amino acids. CDR3 sequence reads: CASIRTGQGNTEAFF. The CDR3 nucleotides are TGTGCCAGCATCAGGACAGGGCAAGGGAACACTGAAGCTTTCTTT.

This chain links TRBV5-4 with TRBJ2-1; D may be TRBD1 (5 bases). Germline V lookup: CDR1 SGHNT, CDR2 YYREEE (reference sequence). The length of the CDR3 is 14 residues. The V end was cut by 6 bases, the J end by 10 bases, with 20 bases between. CDR3 nucleotide sequence: TGTGCCAGCACCGACCGTGGGGCAGGACGGGAGCAGTTCTTC. Translation gives CASTDRGAGREQFF.